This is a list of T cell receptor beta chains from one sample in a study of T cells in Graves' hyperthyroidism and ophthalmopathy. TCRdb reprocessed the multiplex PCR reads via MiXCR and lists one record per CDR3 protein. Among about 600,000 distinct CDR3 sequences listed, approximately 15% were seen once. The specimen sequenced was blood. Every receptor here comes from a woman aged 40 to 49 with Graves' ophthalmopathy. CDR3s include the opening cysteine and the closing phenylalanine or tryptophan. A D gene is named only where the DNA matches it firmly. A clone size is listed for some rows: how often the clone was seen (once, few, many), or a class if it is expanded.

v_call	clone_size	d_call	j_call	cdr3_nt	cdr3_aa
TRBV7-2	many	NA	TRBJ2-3	TGTGCCAGCAGCTTAATGGCGAGCACAGATACGCAGTATTTT	CASSLMASTDTQYF
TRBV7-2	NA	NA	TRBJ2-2	TGTGCCAGCAGCTTCCCAGCGGAGAACCCGAACACCGGGGAGCTGTTTTTT	CASSFPAENPNTGELFF
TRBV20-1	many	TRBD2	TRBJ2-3	TGCAGTGCTAGAGATTTGCGGGAGTTGAGGACAGATACGCAGTATTTT	CSARDLRELRTDTQYF
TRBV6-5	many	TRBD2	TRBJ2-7	TGTGCCAGCAGTTACTCGACGGGCGGGAGTCTCTTACGGGAGCAGTACTTC	CASSYSTGGSLLREQYF
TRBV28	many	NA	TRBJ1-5	TGTGCCAGCAGTTCTGTGACAGGCCCGGATGACCAGCCCCAGCATTTT	CASSSVTGPDDQPQHF
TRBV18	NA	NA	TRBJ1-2	TGTGCCAGCTCAAACCGGGGCAACTATGGCTACACCTTC	CASSNRGNYGYTF
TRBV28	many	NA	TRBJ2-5	TGTGCCTCGAGGTGGGGCAGCCAAGAGACCCAGTACTTC	CASRWGSQETQYF
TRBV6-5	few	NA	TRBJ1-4	TGTGCCAGCAGTTACTCCCCGTTAGACTTAGATAGGGGAGAAAAACTGTTTTTT	CASSYSPLDLDRGEKLFF
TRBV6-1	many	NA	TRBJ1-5	TGTGCCAGCAGGATGGCGGATCAGCCCCAGCATTTT	CASRMADQPQHF
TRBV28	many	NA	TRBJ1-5	TGTGCCAGCAGTTTAAAGGGTGGGAGCAATCAGCCCCAGCATTTT	CASSLKGGSNQPQHF
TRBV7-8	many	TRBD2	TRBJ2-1	TGTGCCAGCAGCGTGACCGGGACTATACTTTACAATGAGCAGTTCTTC	CASSVTGTILYNEQFF
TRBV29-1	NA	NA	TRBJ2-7	TGCAGCGTTAGGGTCAGCTTGGGGGAGCAGTACTTC	CSVRVSLGEQYF
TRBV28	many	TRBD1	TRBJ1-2	TGTGCCAGCAGTTTAATAGGGGACAGGGGTACGGGCTACACCTTC	CASSLIGDRGTGYTF
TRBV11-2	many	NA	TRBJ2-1	TGTGCCAGCACCCCGGAAGTAGCCTACAATGAGCAGTTCTTC	CASTPEVAYNEQFF
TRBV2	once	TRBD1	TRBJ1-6	TGTGCCAGCAGGGGGACAGGGAGTTCACCCCTCCACTTT	CASRGTGSSPLHF
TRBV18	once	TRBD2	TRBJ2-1	TGTGCCAGCTCACCATCCTCTGGGACGGGGAGGGGCAATGAGCAGTCCTTC	CASSPSSGTGRGNEQSF
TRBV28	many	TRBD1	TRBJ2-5	TGTGCCAGCCGCACACAGGGGGCTGGAGGAGAGACCCAGTACTTC	CASRTQGAGGETQYF
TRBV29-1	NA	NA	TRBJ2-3	TGCAGCGCCAGAAGGGGGTTCACAGATACGCAGTATTTT	CSARRGFTDTQYF
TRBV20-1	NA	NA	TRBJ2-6	TGCAGTGCTAGTGGGGGTACTGGGGCCAACGTCCTGACTTTC	CSASGGTGANVLTF
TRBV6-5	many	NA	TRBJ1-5	TGTGCCAGCAGTTACGACGGGAATCAGCCCCAGCATTTT	CASSYDGNQPQHF
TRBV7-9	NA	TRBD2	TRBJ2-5	TGTGCCAGCAGCCCTGCGTTAGGGCGGGGGTACCAAGAGACCCAGTACTTC	CASSPALGRGYQETQYF
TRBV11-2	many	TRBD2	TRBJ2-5	TGTGCCAGCAGCCCTAGGACTAGCGGGAGAGAGACCCAGTACTTC	CASSPRTSGRETQYF
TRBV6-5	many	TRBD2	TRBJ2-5	TGTGCCAGCAGTTACTCGATATGGGGGGGTGTTGAGACCCAGTACTTC	CASSYSIWGGVETQYF
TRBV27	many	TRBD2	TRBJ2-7	TGTGCCAGCAGGACTAGCCTCGGCTACGAGCAGTACTTC	CASRTSLGYEQYF
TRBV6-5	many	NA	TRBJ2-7	TGTGCCAGCAGTTACTCAACAGGGAGGGGTTACGAGCAGTACTTC	CASSYSTGRGYEQYF
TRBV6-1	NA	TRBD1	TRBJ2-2	TGTGCCAGCAGTCACAGGGGGCAGGACACCGGGGAGCTGTTTTTT	CASSHRGQDTGELFF
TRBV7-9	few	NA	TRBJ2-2	TGTGCCAGCAGCTCTCCCCCCGGGCAAGACACCGGGGAGCTGTTTTTT	CASSSPPGQDTGELFF
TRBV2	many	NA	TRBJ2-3	TGTGCCAGCAGGGGGACGGCTTGGTCTAGCACAGATACGCAGTATTTT	CASRGTAWSSTDTQYF
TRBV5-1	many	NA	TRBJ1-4	TGCGCCAGCAGCTTTATGGCCGGACAAGGTGGTGAAAAACTGTTTTTT	CASSFMAGQGGEKLFF
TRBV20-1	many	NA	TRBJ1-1	TGCAGTGCTAGTAAATCTATCGGAGCTTTCTTT	CSASKSIGAFF
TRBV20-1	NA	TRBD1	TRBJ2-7	TGCAGTGCTAGAACCGGGACAGCCTCCTACGAGCAGTACTTC	CSARTGTASYEQYF
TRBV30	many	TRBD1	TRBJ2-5	TGTGCCTGGGCAAGACAGGGAGAAGAGACCCAGTACTTC	CAWARQGEETQYF
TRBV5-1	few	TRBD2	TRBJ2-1	TGCGCCAGCAGCTTGGCGAGCGGGAGGGTCCATGAGCAGTTCTTC	CASSLASGRVHEQFF
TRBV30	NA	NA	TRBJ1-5	TGTGCCTGGAGTCACGGGGGGAATCAGCCCCAGCATTTT	CAWSHGGNQPQHF
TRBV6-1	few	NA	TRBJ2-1	TGTGCCAGCAGGGACGTCTATGAGCAGTTCTTC	CASRDVYEQFF
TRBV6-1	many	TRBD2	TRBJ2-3	TGTGCCAGCACTCACACGAAGGGGACTAGCGGGAGGGTTAGCACAGATACGCAGTATTTT	CASTHTKGTSGRVSTDTQYF
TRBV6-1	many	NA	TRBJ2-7	TGTGCCAGCAGCTTAGGACGTTTGGGGGACCACGAGCAGTACTTC	CASSLGRLGDHEQYF
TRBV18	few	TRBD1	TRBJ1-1	TGTGCCAGCTCACAGGTGGGTACAGGGGCTGAAGCTTTCTTT	CASSQVGTGAEAFF
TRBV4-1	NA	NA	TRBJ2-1	TGCGCCAGCAGCCAAGATAGGCCTGCGACATCCTCCTACAATGAGCAGTTCTTC	CASSQDRPATSSYNEQFF
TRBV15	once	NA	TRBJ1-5	TGTGCCACCAGCAGAGCCCTGGGAATCGGCAATCAGCCCCAGCATTTT	CATSRALGIGNQPQHF
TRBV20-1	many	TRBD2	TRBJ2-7	TGCAGTGTTGAGGGACTAGCGGCCTCCTACGAGCAGTACTTC	CSVEGLAASYEQYF
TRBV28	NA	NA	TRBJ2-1	TGTGCCAGCAGTCCTGGCGGGATCTCCTACAATGAGCAGCTCTTC	CASSPGGISYNEQLF
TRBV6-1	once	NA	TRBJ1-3	TGTGCCAGCAGTGAACGGGCAGATGGAAACACCATATATTTT	CASSERADGNTIYF
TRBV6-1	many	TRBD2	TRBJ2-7	TGTGCCAGCAGTGAAGGCGCCAGCGGGGGTGAGGAGCAGTACTTC	CASSEGASGGEEQYF
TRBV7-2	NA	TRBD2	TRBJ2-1	TGTGCCAGCAGGGGACTAGCGGGGGGGCTAAATGAGCAGTTCTTC	CASRGLAGGLNEQFF
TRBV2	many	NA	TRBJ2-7	TGTGCCAGCAGCTCCCTTTCTAGCGCCTCCTACGAGCAGTACTTC	CASSSLSSASYEQYF
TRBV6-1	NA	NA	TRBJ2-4	TGTGCCAGCAGTTCAGGGCGGTCGTCACTAGCCAAAAACATTCAGTACTTC	CASSSGRSSLAKNIQYF
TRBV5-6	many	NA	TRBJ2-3	TGTGCCAGCAGCATCCAGAGAACAGATACGCAGTATTTT	CASSIQRTDTQYF